The rows below give T cell receptor beta chains drawn from one sample of a study of CD8 T cells in Susac syndrome. TCRdb re-called the immunoSEQ multiplex PCR reads through MiXCR, storing one row per CDR3 protein. The table has more than 55,000 distinct CDR3 sequences, 96% seen once. The source material was CD4+ T cells from PBMCs. The receptors come from a human donor with multiple sclerosis. Each CDR3 is given with its conserved first and last residue. The D gene is left open where the match is weak.

V gene	J gene	D gene	CDR3 protein
TRBV4-1	TRBJ1-4	-	CASSRGGTNEKLFF
TRBV7-2	TRBJ1-1	-	CASSSPRTQAFF
TRBV30	TRBJ1-2	-	CAWSQDTTNYGYTF
TRBV5-1	TRBJ2-1	-	CASTPTGDITSREQFF
TRBV2	TRBJ2-4	-	CANSGEAKNIQYF
TRBV7-9	TRBJ2-7	-	CASSLVGGYEQYF
TRBV7-8	TRBJ2-7	TRBD1	CASSSYRDRGYEQYF
TRBV29-1	TRBJ1-2	TRBD1	CSVAQGATSNYGYTF
TRBV20-1	TRBJ1-6	-	CRSTGSSYNSPLHF
TRBV20-1	TRBJ2-5	-	CSAGGAIQETQYF
TRBV7-9	TRBJ2-5	TRBD1	CASSRQDRTGEETQYF
TRBV10-3	TRBJ2-3	TRBD1	CAISEYGTGGTDTQYF
TRBV7-9	TRBJ2-1	-	CASSLVGAREQFF
TRBV28	TRBJ2-3	TRBD2	CASSFLAGGTDTQYF
TRBV6-5	TRBJ2-7	-	CASSRGDYEQYF
TRBV20-1	TRBJ1-3	-	CSFLGASGNTIYF
TRBV5-6	TRBJ2-1	-	CASSPGRRDEQFF
TRBV12-3/TRBV12-4	TRBJ2-1	TRBD1	CATTRQGFSNEQFF
TRBV2	TRBJ1-4	-	CASARDRGPTNEKLFF
TRBV2	TRBJ2-1	-	CASSAEYNEQFF
TRBV15	TRBJ2-3	-	CATSSTRGSTDTQYF
TRBV29-1	TRBJ2-7	TRBD2	CSVEVFKLAGTYEQYF
TRBV9	TRBJ2-7	-	CASSVSSSSYEQYF
TRBV24-1	TRBJ2-3	-	CATNDTTDTQYF
TRBV7-2	TRBJ2-7	-	CASSSRNEQYF